The present TCR beta chain was sequenced within a study of human T cells and chemical hapten exposure. Across the whole study: Cases of alopecia areata, totalis or universalis occurred in a predominantly female patient group.

Study conclusions and caveats: TCRs at high frequency, those above 1 in 1000, did not change with DPC sensitization.

Time point meaning: pre-sensitization, week 0. Treatment in this sample: therapeutic diphenylcyclopropenone sensitization with weekly scalp DPC. Participating donors were patients with alopecia, aged 18 to 70 years, considered appropriate candidates for DPC. Unique molecular identifiers were linked by the library to individual cDNA molecules. One entry per CDR3 protein results from TCRdb running MiXCR on the RACE reads. The profile shows about 80,000 distinct CDR3 sequences, 13% to 15% of them singletons. The germline V and J ends were trimmed by 5 bases and 0 bases, with 8 bases remaining between them. Looked up from germline, CDR1 is DFQATT and CDR2 is SNEGSKA (reference sequence). This CDR3 has 13 residues. This clonotype has only a few counts. Its specificity is unknown.

The rearrangement uses TRBV20-1 and TRBJ1-5; D is ambiguous. The clonotype was recovered from a woman in her fifties or sixties with alopecia areata. Some clones in this sample may be carry-over from other donors' samples. The sequences come from whole blood, collected in connection with sensitization to the hapten diphenylcyclopropenone (DPC). The CDR3 protein is CSAQEYSNQPQHF. In nucleotides, the CDR3 is TGCAGTGCTCAGGAGTATAGCAATCAGCCCCAGCATTTT.